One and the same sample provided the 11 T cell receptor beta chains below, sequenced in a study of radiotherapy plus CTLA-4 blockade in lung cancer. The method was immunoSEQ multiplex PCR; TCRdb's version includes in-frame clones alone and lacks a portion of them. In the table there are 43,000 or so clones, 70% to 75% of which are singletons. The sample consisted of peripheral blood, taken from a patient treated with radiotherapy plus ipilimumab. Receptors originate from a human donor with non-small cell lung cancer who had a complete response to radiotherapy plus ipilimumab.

The CDR3 sequence is CASSQDLSGLPGELFF. The CDR3 coding sequence is TGCGCCAGCAGCCAAGACCTTTCGGGGTTGCCCGGGGAGCTGTTTTTT. The rearrangement links TRBV4-3 to TRBJ2-2; a weak D match, TRBD2 (5 bases). CDR1 is LGHNA, CDR2 YSLEER, per germline. The CDR3 runs 16 residues. With 0 bases removed from V and 6 bases from J, the gap between germline ends came to 14 bases.

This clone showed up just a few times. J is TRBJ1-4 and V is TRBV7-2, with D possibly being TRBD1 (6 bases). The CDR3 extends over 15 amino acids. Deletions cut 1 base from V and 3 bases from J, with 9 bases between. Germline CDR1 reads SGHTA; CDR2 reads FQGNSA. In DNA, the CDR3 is TGTGCCAGCAGCTTAGAGGGGACACCTAATGAAAAACTGTTTTTT. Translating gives CASSLEGTPNEKLFF.

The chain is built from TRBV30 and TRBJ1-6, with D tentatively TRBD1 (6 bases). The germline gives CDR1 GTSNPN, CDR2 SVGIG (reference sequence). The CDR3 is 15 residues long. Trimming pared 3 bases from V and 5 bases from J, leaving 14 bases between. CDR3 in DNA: TGTGCCTGGAGGGAGCAGGGGCTGAATAATTCACCCCTCCACTTT. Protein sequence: CAWREQGLNNSPLHF.

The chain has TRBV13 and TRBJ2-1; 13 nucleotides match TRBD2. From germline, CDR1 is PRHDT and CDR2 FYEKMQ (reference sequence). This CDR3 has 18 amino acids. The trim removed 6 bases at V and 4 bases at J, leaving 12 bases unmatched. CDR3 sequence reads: CASRPRPTSGGTYNEQFF. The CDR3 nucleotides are TGTGCCAGCAGGCCCCGCCCGACTAGCGGGGGGACTTACAATGAGCAGTTCTTC. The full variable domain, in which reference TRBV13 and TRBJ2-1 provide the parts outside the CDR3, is AAGVIQSPRHLIKEKRETATLKCYPIPRHDTVYWYQQGPGQDPQFLISFYEKMQSDKGSIPDRFSAQQFSDYHSELNMSSLELGDSALYFCASRPRPTSGGTYNEQFFGPGTRLTVL.

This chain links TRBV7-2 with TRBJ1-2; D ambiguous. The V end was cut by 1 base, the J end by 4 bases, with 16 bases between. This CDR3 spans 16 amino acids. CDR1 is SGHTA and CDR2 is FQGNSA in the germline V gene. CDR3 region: CASSLGLAIWGYGYTF. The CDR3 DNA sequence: TGTGCCAGCAGCTTAGGGCTAGCAATATGGGGCTATGGCTACACCTTC.

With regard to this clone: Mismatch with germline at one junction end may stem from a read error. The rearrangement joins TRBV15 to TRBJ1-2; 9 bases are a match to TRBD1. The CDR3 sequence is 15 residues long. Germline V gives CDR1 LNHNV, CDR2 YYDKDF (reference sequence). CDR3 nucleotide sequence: TGTGCCACCAGCAGAGATGCCGTCCTTACAGGGGGCTGCACCTTC. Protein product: CATSRDAVLTGGCTF.

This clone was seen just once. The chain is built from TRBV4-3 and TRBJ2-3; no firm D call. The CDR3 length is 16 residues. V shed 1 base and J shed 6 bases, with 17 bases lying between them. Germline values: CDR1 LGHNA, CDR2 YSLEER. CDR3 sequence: CASSQGGNALSDTQYF. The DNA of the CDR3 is TGCGCCAGCAGCCAAGGAGGAAATGCCCTGTCGGATACGCAGTATTTT.

The CDR3 protein is CASSSSSGGKNEKLFF. CDR3 nucleotide sequence: TGTGCCAGCTCATCTTCGTCCGGGGGGAAAAATGAAAAACTGTTTTTT. This chain links TRBV18 with TRBJ1-4; D might be TRBD1 (5 bases). This CDR3 comprises 16 residues. Germline V gene data show CDR1 as KGHSH and CDR2 as LQKENI. V was pared by 5 bases and J by 5 bases, with 18 bases between.

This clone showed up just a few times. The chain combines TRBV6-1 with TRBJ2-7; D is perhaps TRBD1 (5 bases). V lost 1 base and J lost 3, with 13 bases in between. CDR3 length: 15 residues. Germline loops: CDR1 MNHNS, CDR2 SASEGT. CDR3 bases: TGTGCCAGCAGTGAAGTGGACACATCGGGCTACGAGCAGTACTTC. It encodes CASSEVDTSGYEQYF.

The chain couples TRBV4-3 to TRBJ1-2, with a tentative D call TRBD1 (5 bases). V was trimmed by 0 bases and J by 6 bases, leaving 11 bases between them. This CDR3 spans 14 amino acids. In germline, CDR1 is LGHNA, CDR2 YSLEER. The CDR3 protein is CASSQDSGNHGYTF. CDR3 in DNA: TGCGCCAGCAGCCAAGATTCAGGGAATCATGGCTACACCTTC.

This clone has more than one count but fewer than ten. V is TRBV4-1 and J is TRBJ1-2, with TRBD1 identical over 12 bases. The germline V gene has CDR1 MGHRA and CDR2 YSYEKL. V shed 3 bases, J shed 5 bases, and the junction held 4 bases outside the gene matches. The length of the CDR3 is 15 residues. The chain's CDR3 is CASSQPGQGAYGYTF. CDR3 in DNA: TGCGCCAGCAGCCAGCCGGGACAGGGGGCTTATGGCTACACCTTC.